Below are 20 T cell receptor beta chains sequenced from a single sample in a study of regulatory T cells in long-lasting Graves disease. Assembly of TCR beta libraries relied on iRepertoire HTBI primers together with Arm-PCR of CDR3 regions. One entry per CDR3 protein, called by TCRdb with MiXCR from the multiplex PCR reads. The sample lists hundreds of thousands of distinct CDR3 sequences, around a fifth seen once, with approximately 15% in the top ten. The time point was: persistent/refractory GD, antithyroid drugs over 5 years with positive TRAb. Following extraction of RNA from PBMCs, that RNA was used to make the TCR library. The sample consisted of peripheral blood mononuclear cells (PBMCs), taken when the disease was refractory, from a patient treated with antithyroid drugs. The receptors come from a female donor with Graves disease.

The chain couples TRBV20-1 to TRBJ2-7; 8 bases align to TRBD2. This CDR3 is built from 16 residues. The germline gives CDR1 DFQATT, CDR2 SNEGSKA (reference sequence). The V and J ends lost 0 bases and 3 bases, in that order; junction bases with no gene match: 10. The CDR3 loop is CSARDPTSGGNYEQYF. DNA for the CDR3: TGCAGTGCTAGAGATCCCACTAGCGGAGGAAACTACGAGCAGTACTTC.

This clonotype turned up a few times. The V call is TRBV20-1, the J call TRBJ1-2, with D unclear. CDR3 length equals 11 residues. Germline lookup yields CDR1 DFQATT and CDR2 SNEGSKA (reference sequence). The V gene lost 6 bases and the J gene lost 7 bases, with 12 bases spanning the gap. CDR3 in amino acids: CSARRQFGYTF. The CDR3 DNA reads TGCAGTGCCCGTAGGCAATTTGGCTACACCTTC.

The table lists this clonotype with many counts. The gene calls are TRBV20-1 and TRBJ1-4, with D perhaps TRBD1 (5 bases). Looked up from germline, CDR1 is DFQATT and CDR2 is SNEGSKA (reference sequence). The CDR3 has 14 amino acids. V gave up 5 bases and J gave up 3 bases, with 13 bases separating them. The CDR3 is CSAGTGRPNEKLFF. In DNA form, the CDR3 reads TGCAGTGCTGGGACGGGCCGACCTAATGAAAAACTGTTTTTT.

DNA for the CDR3: TGTGCCCAGGAGGGTGAGACAGATACGCAGTATTTT. Its protein product is CAQEGETDTQYF. This chain links TRBV2 with TRBJ2-3; D is possibly TRBD2 (6 bases). V shed 11 bases and J shed 3 bases, with 12 bases lying between them. This CDR3 comprises 12 residues. Germline CDR1 and CDR2: SNHLY and FYNNEI.

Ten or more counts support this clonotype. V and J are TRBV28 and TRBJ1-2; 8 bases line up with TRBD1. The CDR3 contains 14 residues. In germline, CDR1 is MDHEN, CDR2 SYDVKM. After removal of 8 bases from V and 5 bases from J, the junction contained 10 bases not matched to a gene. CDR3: CASDSGQGRYGYTF. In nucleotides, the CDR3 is TGTGCCAGCGATTCCGGACAGGGAAGATATGGCTACACCTTC.

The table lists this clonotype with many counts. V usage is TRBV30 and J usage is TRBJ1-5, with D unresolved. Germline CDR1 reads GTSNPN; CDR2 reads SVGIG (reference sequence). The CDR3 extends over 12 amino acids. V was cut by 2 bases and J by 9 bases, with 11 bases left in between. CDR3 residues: CAWSSGISPQHF. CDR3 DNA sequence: TGTGCCTGGAGTTCGGGGATTTCGCCCCAGCATTTT.

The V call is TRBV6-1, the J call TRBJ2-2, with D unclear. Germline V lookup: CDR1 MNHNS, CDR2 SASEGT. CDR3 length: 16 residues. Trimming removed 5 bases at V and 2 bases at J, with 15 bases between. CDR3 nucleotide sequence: TGTGCCAGCAGTCGACAAGGACCTATCAACACCGGGGAGCTGTTTTTT. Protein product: CASSRQGPINTGELFF.

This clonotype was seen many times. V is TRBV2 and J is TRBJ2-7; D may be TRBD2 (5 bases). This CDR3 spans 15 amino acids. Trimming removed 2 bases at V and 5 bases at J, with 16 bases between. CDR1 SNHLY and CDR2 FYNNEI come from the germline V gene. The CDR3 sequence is CASSELDASLDEQYF. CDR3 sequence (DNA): TGTGCCAGCAGTGAACTTGACGCTAGCCTCGACGAGCAGTACTTC. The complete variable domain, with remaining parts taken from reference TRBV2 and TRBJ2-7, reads EPEVTQTPSHQVTQMGQEVILRCVPISNHLYFYWYRQILGQKVEFLVSFYNNEISEKSEIFDDQFSVERPDGSNFTLKIRSTKLEDSAMYFCASSELDASLDEQYFGPGTRLTVT.

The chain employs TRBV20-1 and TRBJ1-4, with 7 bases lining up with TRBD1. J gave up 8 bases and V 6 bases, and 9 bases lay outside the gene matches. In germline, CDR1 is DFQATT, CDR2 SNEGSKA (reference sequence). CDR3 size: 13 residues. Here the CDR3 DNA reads TGCAGTGCCCGTCGAGGGGGCGACGAAAAACTGTTTTTT. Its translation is CSARRGGDEKLFF.

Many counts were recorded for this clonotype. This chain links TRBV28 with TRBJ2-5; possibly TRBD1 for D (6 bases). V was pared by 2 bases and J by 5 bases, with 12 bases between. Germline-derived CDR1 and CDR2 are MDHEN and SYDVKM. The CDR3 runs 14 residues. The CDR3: CASSLQGRRETQYF. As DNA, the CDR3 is TGTGCCAGCAGTTTACAGGGGCGCAGGGAGACCCAGTACTTC.

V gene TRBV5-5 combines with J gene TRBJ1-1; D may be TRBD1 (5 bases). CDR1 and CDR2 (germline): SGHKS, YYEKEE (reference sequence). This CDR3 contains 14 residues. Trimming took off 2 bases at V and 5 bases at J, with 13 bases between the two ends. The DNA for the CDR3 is TGTGCCAGCAGCTTTGTCAGGGTCGGAACTGAAGCTTTCTTT. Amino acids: CASSFVRVGTEAFF. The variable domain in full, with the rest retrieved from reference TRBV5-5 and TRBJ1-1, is DAGVTQSPTHLIKTRGQQVTLRCSPISGHKSVSWYQQVLGQGPQFIFQYYEKEERGRGNFPDRFSARQFPNYSSELNVNALLLGDSALYLCASSFVRVGTEAFFGQGTRLTVV.

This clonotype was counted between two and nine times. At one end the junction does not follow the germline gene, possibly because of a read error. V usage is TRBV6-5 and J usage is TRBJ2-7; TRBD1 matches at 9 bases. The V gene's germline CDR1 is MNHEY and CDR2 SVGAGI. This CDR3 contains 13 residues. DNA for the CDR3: TGTGCCAGCAGTTTCGTCACAGGGGGCCTCCTCGCCTTC. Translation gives CASSFVTGGLLAF.

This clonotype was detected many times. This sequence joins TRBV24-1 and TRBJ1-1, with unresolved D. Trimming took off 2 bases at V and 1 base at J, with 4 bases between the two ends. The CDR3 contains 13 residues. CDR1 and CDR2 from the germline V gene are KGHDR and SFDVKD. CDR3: CATSDWQNTEAFF. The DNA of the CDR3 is TGTGCCACCAGTGATTGGCAGAACACTGAAGCTTTCTTT.

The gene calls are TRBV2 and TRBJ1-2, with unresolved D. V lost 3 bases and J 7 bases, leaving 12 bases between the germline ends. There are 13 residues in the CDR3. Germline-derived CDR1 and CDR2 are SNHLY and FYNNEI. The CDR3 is CASSDTPEGGYTF. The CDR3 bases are TGTGCCAGCAGTGACACACCCGAGGGTGGCTACACCTTC.

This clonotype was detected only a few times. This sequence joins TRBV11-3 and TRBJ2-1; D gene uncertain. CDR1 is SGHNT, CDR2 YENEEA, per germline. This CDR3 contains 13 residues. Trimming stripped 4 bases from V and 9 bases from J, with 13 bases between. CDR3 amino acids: CASSSDPPSEQFF. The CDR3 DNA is TGTGCCAGCAGCTCCGACCCTCCATCTGAGCAGTTCTTC.

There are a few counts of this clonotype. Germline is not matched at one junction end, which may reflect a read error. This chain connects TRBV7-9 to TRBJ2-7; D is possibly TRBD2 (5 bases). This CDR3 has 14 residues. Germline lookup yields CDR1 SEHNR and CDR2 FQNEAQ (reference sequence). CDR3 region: CASSPTPGSYGQYF. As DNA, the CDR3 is TGTGCCAGCAGCCCTACCCCGGGGTCGTACGGGCAGTACTTC.

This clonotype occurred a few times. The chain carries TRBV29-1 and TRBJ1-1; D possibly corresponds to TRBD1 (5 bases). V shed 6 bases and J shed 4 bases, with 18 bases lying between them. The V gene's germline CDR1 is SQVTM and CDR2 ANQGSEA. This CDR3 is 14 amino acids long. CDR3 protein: CSVWRGGYGTEAFF. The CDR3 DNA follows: TGCAGCGTATGGCGTGGGGGGTACGGCACTGAAGCTTTCTTT.

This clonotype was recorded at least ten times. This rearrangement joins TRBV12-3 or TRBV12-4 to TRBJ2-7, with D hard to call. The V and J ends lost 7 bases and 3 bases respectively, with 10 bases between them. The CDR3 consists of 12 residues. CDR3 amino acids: CASMTEGYEQYF. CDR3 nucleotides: TGTGCCAGCATGACGGAAGGCTACGAGCAGTACTTC.

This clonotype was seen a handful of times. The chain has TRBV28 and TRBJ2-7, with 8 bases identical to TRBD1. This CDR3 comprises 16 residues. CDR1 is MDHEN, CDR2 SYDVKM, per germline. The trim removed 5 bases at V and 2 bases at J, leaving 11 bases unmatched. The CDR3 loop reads CASSPLPGTGTYEQYF. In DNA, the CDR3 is TGTGCCAGCAGTCCACTCCCCGGGACAGGTACCTACGAGCAGTACTTC. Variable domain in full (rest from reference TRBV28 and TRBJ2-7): DVKVTQSSRYLVKRTGEKVFLECVQDMDHENMFWYRQDPGLGLRLIYFSYDVKMKEKGDIPEGYSVSREKKERFSLILESASTNQTSMYLCASSPLPGTGTYEQYFGPGTRLTVT.

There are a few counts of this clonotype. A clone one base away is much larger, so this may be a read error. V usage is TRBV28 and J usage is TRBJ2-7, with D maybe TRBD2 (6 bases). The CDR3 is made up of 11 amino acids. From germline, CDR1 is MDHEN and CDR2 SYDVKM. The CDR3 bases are TGTGCGACCAAGGAGGGATGGGAGCAGTACTTC. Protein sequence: CATKEGWEQYF.